The rows below give T cell receptor beta chains drawn from one sample of a study of blood T cells in healthy people across ages. One entry per CDR3 protein, called by TCRdb with MiXCR from the 5' RACE reads. The profile shows around 650,000 distinct CDR3 sequences, over 40% of them singletons. The sample was blood. The receptors stem from a man older than 75 in good health. CDR3s leave out the opening cysteine and the closing phenylalanine or tryptophan.

>TRBV4-3
ASSQDPGGNNEQY
>TRBV5-1
ASSLEVGGGEQF
>TRBV10-3
AIRGQGPSYEQY
>TRBV29-1
SVEEAGRPQETQY
>TRBV11-3
ASSLASSGNNEQF
>TRBV7-2
ASSPDRSSYNEQY
>TRBV3-1
ASSRDIREQY
>TRBV7-2
ASSPGPGPATQY
>TRBV7-2
ASSSGVLWEQY
>TRBV13
ASTLGGAVGNEQY
>TRBV27
ASSLHPTSVTDTQY
>TRBV29-1
SVDGQGTDTQY
>TRBV27
ASRTTTGSTDTQY